This T cell receptor (beta chain) was documented in a study of lymphopenia after photon versus proton radiotherapy. The table came from immunoSEQ multiplex PCR; TCRdb's copy has only in-frame clones and leaves some out. The table includes some 30,000 clones, approximately 87% detected once. Trimming cost V 4 bases and J 2 bases; bases outside gene matches: 3. Germline values: CDR1 LGHNA, CDR2 YSLEER. The CDR3 has 14 amino acids. The chain combines TRBV4-3 with TRBJ1-1, with 8 bases fitting TRBD1. The sequence was collected from a woman aged 70 to 79 with pancreatic cancer. This specimen was peripheral blood, taken from a patient treated with proton-based radiotherapy. This CDR3 is CASSPGQGNTEAFF. The CDR3 bases are TGCGCCAGCAGCCCAGGACAGGGAAACACTGAAGCTTTCTTT.